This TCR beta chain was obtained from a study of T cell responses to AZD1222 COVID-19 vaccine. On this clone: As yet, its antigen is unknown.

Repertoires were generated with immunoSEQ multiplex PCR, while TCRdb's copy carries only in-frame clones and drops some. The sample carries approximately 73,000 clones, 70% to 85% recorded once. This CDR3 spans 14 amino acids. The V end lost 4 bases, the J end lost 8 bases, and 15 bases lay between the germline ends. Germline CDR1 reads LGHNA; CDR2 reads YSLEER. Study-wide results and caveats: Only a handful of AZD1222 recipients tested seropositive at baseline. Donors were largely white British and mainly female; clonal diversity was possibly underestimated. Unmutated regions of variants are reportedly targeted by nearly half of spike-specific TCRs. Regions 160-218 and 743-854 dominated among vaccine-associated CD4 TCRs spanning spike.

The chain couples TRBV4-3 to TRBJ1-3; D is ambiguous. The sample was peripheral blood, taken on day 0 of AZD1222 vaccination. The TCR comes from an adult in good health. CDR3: CASSPGGGGYTIYF. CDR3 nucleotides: TGCGCCAGCAGCCCAGGAGGAGGAGGTTACACCATATATTTT.